Below, one TCR beta chain is given with its context. The CDR3 is 15 residues long. CDR1 is DFQATT and CDR2 is SNEGSKA in the germline V gene (reference sequence). Trimming pared 1 base from V and 2 bases from J, leaving 15 bases between. As for time point: newly diagnosed GD, antithyroid drugs for less than 3 months. Scientists built the TCR library using RNA that was extracted from PBMCs. Through Arm-PCR of CDR3 regions and iRepertoire HTBI primers, TCR beta libraries were built. TCRdb reprocessed the multiplex PCR reads via MiXCR and lists one record per CDR3 protein. Among 440,000 or so distinct CDR3 sequences listed, around 17% were seen once. The record originates from a study of regulatory T cells in long-lasting Graves disease. The same sample was also studied in work on T cells in Graves' hyperthyroidism and ophthalmopathy.

Sequencing used peripheral blood mononuclear cells (PBMCs), obtained at new diagnosis, from a patient treated with antithyroid drugs. The chain has TRBV20-1 and TRBJ2-7; perhaps TRBD2 as D (5 bases). This receptor was taken from a woman aged 25 to 39 with Graves disease. CDR3 in DNA: TGCAGTGCTAGAGTCCCTGGACGGGGAGCCTACGAGCAGTACTTC. The encoded protein is CSARVPGRGAYEQYF.